This T cell receptor beta chain appears in the sequencing data of a study of blood T cell repertoires in COVID-19. About the research overall: From the United States, Italy and Spain came samples of acute and convalescent COVID-19. T cells, B-cell-depleted T cells, or PBMCs provided the cDNA or gDNA that served as material.

As originally analysed: It was from reference gene primer amplification that nucleated cell counts were estimated. Generated by immunoSEQ multiplex PCR, the TCRdb table keeps only in-frame clones and is missing some. From that table come the V and J calls and clone size; the DNA was used to work out D and trimming. Counted here are 250,000 or so clones, around four fifths occurring once; the ten biggest clones make up about 2%. CDR3 length: 15 amino acids. V dropped 3 bases and J dropped 7 bases, with 16 bases sitting between them. Germline V lookup: CDR1 SGDLS, CDR2 YYNGEE. The TCR sequence derives from a man in his thirties or forties who had recovered from COVID-19. V gene TRBV9 combines with J gene TRBJ1-4; D is possibly TRBD1 (5 bases). Sample: peripheral blood. The CDR3 coding sequence is TGTGCCAGCAGCGCCCCAACGGGGGGGAGTGAAAAACTGTTTTTT. It translates to CASSAPTGGSEKLFF.